These 25 T cell receptor beta chains were all obtained from the same sample, sequenced in a study of radiotherapy plus CTLA-4 blockade in lung cancer. Data came from immunoSEQ multiplex PCR; TCRdb stores just in-frame clones and leaves some out. The sample includes around 40,000 clones, more than 65% of them seen just once. This specimen was peripheral blood, taken from a patient treated with radiotherapy plus ipilimumab. The receptors come from a human donor with non-small cell lung cancer who had stable disease on radiotherapy plus ipilimumab.

The chain employs TRBV11-1 and TRBJ2-5; 7 nucleotides match TRBD1. This CDR3 spans 15 amino acids. Germline CDR1 and CDR2: SGHAT and FQDESV (reference sequence). V shed 1 base, J shed 2 bases, and the junction held 4 bases outside the gene matches. The CDR3 spells CASSLGDRVQETQYF. In DNA form, the CDR3 reads TGTGCCAGCAGCTTAGGGGACAGAGTACAAGAGACCCAGTACTTC.

This rearrangement joins TRBV9 to TRBJ2-3; D call uncertain. Trimming left V 3 bases short and J 6 bases short, with 23 bases between. CDR1 and CDR2 from the germline V gene are SGDLS and YYNGEE. The CDR3 sequence is 17 residues long. CDR3: CASSDPPAKPEADTQYF. The DNA for the CDR3 is TGTGCCAGCAGCGACCCCCCCGCTAAGCCTGAGGCGGATACGCAGTATTTT.

This clone was seen a single time. The identical CDR3 is also encoded by other nucleotide sequences in the sample. The chain carries TRBV2 and TRBJ1-1; D unresolved. CDR1 SNHLY and CDR2 FYNNEI come from the germline V gene. CDR3 size: 14 residues. Deletions cut 6 bases from V and 5 bases from J, with 16 bases between. CDR3 loop: CASSGYDAVTEAFF. DNA for the CDR3: TGTGCCAGCAGCGGATACGACGCGGTAACTGAAGCTTTCTTT.

This sequence joins TRBV7-2 and TRBJ2-1, with D perhaps TRBD1 (5 bases). V gave up 5 bases and J gave up 6 bases, with 20 bases separating them. This CDR3 is 16 amino acids long. Germline V CDR1 and CDR2: SGHTA, FQGNSA. The CDR3, as DNA: TGTGCCAGCAGCCCAAGTGGGCCCCAGGGTTTCAATGAGCAGTTCTTC. Translation gives CASSPSGPQGFNEQFF.

The gene calls are TRBV2 and TRBJ1-1; 10 bases are a match to TRBD1. Trimming took 6 bases from V and 8 from J; bases not matched to a gene: 9. CDR1 and CDR2 from the germline V gene are SNHLY and FYNNEI. This CDR3 comprises 14 residues. DNA of the CDR3: TGTGCCAGCAGGAATAGACAGGGGGCGGGAGAAGCTTTCTTT. Translation gives CASRNRQGAGEAFF.

This chain links TRBV19 with TRBJ1-3; TRBD1 matches at 7 bases. Germline CDR1 and CDR2: LNHDA and SQIVND (reference sequence). CDR3 size: 19 residues. Trimming took 6 bases from V and 0 from J; bases not matched to a gene: 17. The CDR3 bases are TGTGCCAGTAGGCCTTGGGCTCTCGACAGGGAACCCTCTGGAAACACCATATATTTT. Translating it yields CASRPWALDREPSGNTIYF.

The table lists this clone with a count of one. This chain uses TRBV18 with TRBJ2-5; no definite D call. This CDR3 region has 13 residues. Germline V gene lookup returns CDR1 KGHSH and CDR2 LQKENI. Trimming took off 3 bases at V and 5 bases at J, with 10 bases between the two ends. CDR3 in amino acids: CASSPTIGETQYF. As DNA, the CDR3 is TGTGCCAGCTCACCCACGATCGGGGAGACCCAGTACTTC.

This sequence joins TRBV30 and TRBJ2-2; 7 nucleotides agree with TRBD1. The ends lost 4 bases at V and 2 bases at J; junction bases unmatched: 1. CDR1 is GTSNPN and CDR2 is SVGIG in the germline V gene (reference sequence). The CDR3 runs to 13 residues. The CDR3 nucleotides are TGTGCCTGGAACAGGGGAAACACCGGGGAGCTGTTTTTT. This translates into CAWNRGNTGELFF.

The chain has TRBV2 and TRBJ2-3; 7 nucleotides align to TRBD1. Germline loops: CDR1 SNHLY, CDR2 FYNNEI. V lost 5 bases to trimming and J lost 1 base; unmatched junction nucleotides: 6. CDR3 length: 15 residues. The CDR3 loop is CASSPRQGRTDTQYF. Here the CDR3 DNA reads TGTGCCAGCAGTCCGAGACAGGGTCGCACAGATACGCAGTATTTT.

This clone has a handful of counts. The chain combines TRBV7-2 with TRBJ2-7, with 7 nucleotides matching TRBD1. The junction had 15 bases not matched to a gene; V was cut back by 5 bases and J by 5 bases. Germline V gene lookup returns CDR1 SGHTA and CDR2 FQGNSA. The CDR3 extends over 16 amino acids. The CDR3 coding sequence is TGTGCCAGCAGCCCTATAGGACAGGCGGCCCAAGACGAGCAGTACTTC. Translated, it gives CASSPIGQAAQDEQYF. Together with reference TRBV7-2 and TRBJ2-7, the CDR3 gives the full variable domain: GAGVSQSPSNKVTEKGKDVELRCDPISGHTALYWYRQSLGQGLEFLIYFQGNSAPDKSGLPSDRFSAERTGGSVSTLTIQRTQQEDSAVYLCASSPIGQAAQDEQYFGPGTRLTVT.

The chain carries TRBV18 and TRBJ1-3; D remains ambiguous. V shed 6 bases and J shed 5 bases, with 14 bases lying between them. Germline CDR1 reads KGHSH; CDR2 reads LQKENI. The CDR3 sequence is 14 residues long. The CDR3 nucleotides are TGTGCCAGCTCCACGGAGGGCATTAGAAACACCATATATTTT. It yields the protein CASSTEGIRNTIYF.

This clone was seen only a few times. In DNA form, the CDR3 reads TGCGCCAGCAGCTTGGGAGGTAGCGGGGGTTCGGCAGATACGCAGTATTTT. This translates into CASSLGGSGGSADTQYF. The chain carries TRBV5-1 and TRBJ2-3; 9 nucleotides align to TRBD2. Germline V gives CDR1 SGHRS, CDR2 YFSETQ. The length of the CDR3 is 17 residues. Trimming removed 0 bases from V and 4 bases from J; junction bases left unmatched: 9.

V is TRBV18 and J is TRBJ1-1, with a tentative D call TRBD1 (5 bases). The CDR3 loop spans 13 amino acids. Trimming took 3 bases from V and 5 from J, leaving 10 bases between them. Germline V gene lookup returns CDR1 KGHSH and CDR2 LQKENI. The CDR3 is CASSPQGSTEAFF. CDR3 nucleotides: TGTGCCAGCTCACCTCAGGGTAGTACTGAAGCTTTCTTT. The full variable domain, its missing parts supplied by reference TRBV18 and TRBJ1-1, is NAGVMQNPRHLVRRRGQEARLRCSPMKGHSHVYWYRQLPEEGLKFMVYLQKENIIDESGMPKERFSAEFPKEGPSILRIQQVVRGDSAAYFCASSPQGSTEAFFGQGTRLTVV.

The V gene is TRBV6-5, the J gene TRBJ1-2; no definite D call. The CDR3 has 12 amino acids. Germline V lookup: CDR1 MNHEY, CDR2 SVGAGI. The germline V and J ends were trimmed by 8 bases and 3 bases, with 10 bases remaining between them. Written as DNA, the CDR3 is TGTGCCAGCCAGTCGCCTCACTATGGCTACACCTTC. Its protein product is CASQSPHYGYTF.

This clone has at least ten counts. The V and J genes are TRBV2 and TRBJ1-6, with D uncertain. CDR1 is SNHLY, CDR2 FYNNEI, per germline. V lost 6 bases and J lost 3, with 12 bases in between. The CDR3 loop spans 15 amino acids. The CDR3 loop is CASRDLDRYNSPLHF. The CDR3 DNA is TGTGCCAGCAGAGACCTAGACCGCTATAATTCACCCCTCCACTTT.

This chain uses TRBV6-1 with TRBJ1-4; TRBD1 might be the D (6 bases). V was clipped by 3 bases and J by 5 bases, with 16 bases between them. CDR1 is MNHNS and CDR2 is SASEGT in the germline V gene. CDR3 length: 16 residues. The CDR3 DNA sequence: TGTGCCAGCAGTGAGGGAAGCAGGGGATTAAATGAAAAACTGTTTTTT. It yields the protein CASSEGSRGLNEKLFF.

V and J are TRBV5-1 and TRBJ2-1; maybe TRBD1 (7 bases). The CDR3 spans 15 residues. Looked up from germline, CDR1 is SGHRS and CDR2 is YFSETQ. Trimming stripped 6 bases from V and 0 bases from J, with 13 bases between. CDR3 sequence (DNA): TGCGCCAGCAATAGGGGGGACAGCTCCTACAATGAGCAGTTCTTC. It specifies CASNRGDSSYNEQFF.

This clone was seen a few times. The J gene is TRBJ1-6, the V gene TRBV5-6, with TRBD1 matching over 7 bases. CDR1 and CDR2 (germline): SGHDT, YYEEEE. The length of the CDR3 is 16 residues. The V and J ends lost 0 bases and 5 bases, in that order; junction bases with no gene match: 5. The CDR3 loop reads CASSLDITGDNSPLHF. In nucleotides, the CDR3 is TGTGCCAGCAGCTTGGATATAACAGGGGATAATTCACCCCTCCACTTT.

The chain has TRBV6-6 and TRBJ2-5; no reliable D call. Germline CDR1 and CDR2: MNHNY and SVGAGI (reference sequence). Trimming pared 0 bases from V and 1 base from J, leaving 6 bases between. The CDR3 consists of 14 residues. The CDR3 loop is CASSYSYLQETQYF. Written as DNA, the CDR3 is TGTGCCAGCAGTTACTCGTATCTCCAAGAGACCCAGTACTTC.

This clone appeared a single time. The gene calls are TRBV15 and TRBJ1-2; 8 positions match TRBD1. CDR1 and CDR2 (germline): LNHNV, YYDKDF (reference sequence). The CDR3 contains 14 residues. V dropped 5 bases and J dropped 4; count of bases not matched to a gene: 6. The CDR3 sequence is CATSEGGTGYGYTF. CDR3 nucleotide sequence: TGTGCCACCAGCGAGGGGGGGACAGGCTATGGCTACACCTTC.

The gene calls are TRBV10-2 and TRBJ2-3; unclear D gene. This CDR3 region has 12 residues. Per the germline V gene, CDR1 is WSHSY and CDR2 is SAAADI. V was shortened by 4 bases and J by 5 bases, with 7 bases between the two germline ends. The CDR3 region is CASSVRGDTQYF. CDR3 bases: TGCGCCAGCAGTGTGAGAGGAGATACGCAGTATTTT.

The chain employs TRBV11-3 and TRBJ1-3; D unresolved. This CDR3 comprises 11 residues. The germline V and J ends were trimmed by 9 bases and 1 base, with 4 bases remaining between them. CDR1 SGHNT and CDR2 YENEEA come from the germline V gene. The CDR3 coding sequence is TGTGCCAGTCGTTCTGGAAACACCATATATTTT. It is translated as CASRSGNTIYF.

The V and J genes are TRBV11-2 and TRBJ2-2; D perhaps matches TRBD1 (6 bases). This CDR3 is built from 15 residues. Trimming took off 3 bases at V and 6 bases at J, with 14 bases between the two ends. Per the germline V gene, CDR1 is SGHAT and CDR2 is FQNNGV. CDR3 sequence reads: CASSFLQGGAGELFF. Written as DNA, the CDR3 is TGTGCCAGCAGCTTTTTACAGGGCGGCGCCGGGGAGCTGTTTTTT.

This clone was recorded a few times. V gene TRBV6-5 combines with J gene TRBJ1-4; 9 positions agree with TRBD1. V shed 5 bases and J 7 bases; nucleotides not matched to a gene: 8. The length of the CDR3 is 15 residues. Germline assignment: CDR1 MNHEY and CDR2 SVGAGI. CDR3 amino acids: CASSTGQGRSEKLFF. The CDR3 DNA reads TGTGCCAGCAGTACTGGACAGGGGAGGAGTGAAAAACTGTTTTTT.

This clone was counted between two and nine times. The CDR3 DNA follows: TGCGCCAGCAGCCAAGGTACAGGGTACCAAGAGACCCAGTACTTC. Translation: CASSQGTGYQETQYF. The V and J genes are TRBV4-1 and TRBJ2-5; maybe TRBD1 (6 bases). In germline, CDR1 is MGHRA, CDR2 YSYEKL. V was trimmed by 1 base and J by 0 bases, leaving 9 bases between them. The CDR3 runs to 15 residues.